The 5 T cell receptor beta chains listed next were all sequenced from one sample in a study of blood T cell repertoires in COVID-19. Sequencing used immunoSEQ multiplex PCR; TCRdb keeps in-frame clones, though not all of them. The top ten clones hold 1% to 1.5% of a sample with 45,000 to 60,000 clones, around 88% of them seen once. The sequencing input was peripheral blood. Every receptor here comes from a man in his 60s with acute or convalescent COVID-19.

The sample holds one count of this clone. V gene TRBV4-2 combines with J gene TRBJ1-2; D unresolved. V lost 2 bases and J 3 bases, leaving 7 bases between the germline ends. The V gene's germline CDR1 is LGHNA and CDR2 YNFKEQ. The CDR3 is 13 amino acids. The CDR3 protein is CASSQPGDYGYTF. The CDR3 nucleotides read TGTGCCAGCAGCCAACCCGGAGACTATGGCTACACCTTC.

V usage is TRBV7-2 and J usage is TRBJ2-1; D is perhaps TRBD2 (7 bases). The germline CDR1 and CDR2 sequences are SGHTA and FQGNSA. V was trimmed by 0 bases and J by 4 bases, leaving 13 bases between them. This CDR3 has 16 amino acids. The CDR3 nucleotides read TGTGCCAGCAGCTTAGCGCAGCGGGACAAGTACAATGAGCAGTTCTTC. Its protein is CASSLAQRDKYNEQFF.

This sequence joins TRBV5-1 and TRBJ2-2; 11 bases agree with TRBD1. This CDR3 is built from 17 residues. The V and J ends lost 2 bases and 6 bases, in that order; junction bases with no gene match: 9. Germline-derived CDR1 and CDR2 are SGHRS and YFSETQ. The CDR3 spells CASSFTGTGGSSGELFF. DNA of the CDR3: TGCGCCAGCAGCTTTACAGGGACAGGGGGATCCTCCGGGGAGCTGTTTTTT. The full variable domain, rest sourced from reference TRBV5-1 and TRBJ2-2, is KAGVTQTPRYLIKTRGQQVTLSCSPISGHRSVSWYQQTPGQGLQFLFEYFSETQRNKGNFPGRFSGRQFSNSRSEMNVSTLELGDSALYLCASSFTGTGGSSGELFFGEGSRLTVL.

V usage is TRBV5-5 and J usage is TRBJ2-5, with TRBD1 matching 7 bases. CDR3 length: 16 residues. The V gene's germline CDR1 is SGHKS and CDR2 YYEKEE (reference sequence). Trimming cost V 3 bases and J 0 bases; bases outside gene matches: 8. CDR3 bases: TGTGCCAGCAGCTACCGGGACAGAGTGTACCAAGAGACCCAGTACTTC. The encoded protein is CASSYRDRVYQETQYF.

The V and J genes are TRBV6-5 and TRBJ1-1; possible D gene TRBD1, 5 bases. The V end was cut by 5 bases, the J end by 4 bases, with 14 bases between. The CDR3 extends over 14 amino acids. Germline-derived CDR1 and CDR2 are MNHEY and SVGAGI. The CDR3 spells CASSNPGGGTEAFF. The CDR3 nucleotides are TGTGCCAGCAGTAACCCGGGGGGAGGCACTGAAGCTTTCTTT.